This is a list of T cell receptor beta chains from one sample in a study of CD8 T cells in ankylosing spondylitis. TCRdb fed the 5' RACE reads into MiXCR, producing one record per CDR3 protein. The table shows roughly 670,000 distinct CDR3 sequences, with 15% to 20% occurring only once. Sequencing input: blood, either unsorted or a sorted T cell fraction (not recorded which). The receptors were sampled from a male donor with ankylosing spondylitis. CDR3s include the opening cysteine and the closing phenylalanine or tryptophan. The D gene is left open where the match is weak. Clone size is given for some rows only: seen once, a few or many times, or a class if the clone is expanded.

V,D,size,J,CDR3,DNA
TRBV5-1,TRBD1,.,TRBJ1-1,CASSLRQGTTEAFF,TGCGCCAGCAGCTTGAGACAGGGGACGACTGAAGCTTTCTTT
TRBV4-2,TRBD2,few,TRBJ2-1,CASSLGLGSSYNEQFF,TGTGCCAGCAGCCTCGGACTAGGCAGCTCCTACAATGAGCAGTTCTTC
TRBV12-3/TRBV12-4,.,few,TRBJ2-7,CASSFRRDEQYF,TGTGCCAGCAGTTTCAGGAGAGACGAGCAGTACTTC
TRBV27,.,few,TRBJ1-5,CASSLSGSGQPQHF,TGTGCCAGCAGTTTGTCAGGGTCAGGGCAGCCCCAGCATTTT
TRBV20-1,TRBD1,.,TRBJ2-4,CSATGTGVVGNIQYF,TGCAGTGCTACCGGGACAGGGGTTGTTGGGAACATTCAGTACTTC
TRBV5-1,TRBD1,.,TRBJ1-6,CASSQGTGGNSPLHF,TGCGCCAGCAGCCAGGGGACAGGGGGTAATTCACCCCTCCACTTT
TRBV2,TRBD2,few,TRBJ2-1,CASSEERGHEQFF,TGTGCCAGCAGTGAAGAGCGGGGGCATGAGCAGTTCTTC
TRBV5-1,.,.,TRBJ1-6,CASSQGRDSPLHF,TGCGCCAGCAGCCAGGGACGGGATTCACCCCTCCACTTT
TRBV18,.,few,TRBJ1-2,CASSPPRGLGPYGYTF,TGTGCCAGCTCACCTCCAAGGGGACTCGGGCCCTATGGCTACACCTTC
TRBV5-1,.,.,TRBJ1-2,CASSLEGRCYGYTF,TGCGCCAGCAGCTTGGAGGGAAGGTGCTATGGCTACACCTTC
TRBV21-1,.,.,TRBJ2-3,CARRAGGQDTQYF,TGTGCCAGAAGGGCAGGGGGCCAGGATACGCAGTATTTT
TRBV6-2/TRBV6-3,.,few,TRBJ2-7,CASSYTNGDYEQYF,TGTGCCAGCAGTTACACCAACGGAGACTACGAGCAGTACTTC
TRBV7-9,.,few,TRBJ1-4,CASSRTQGNEKLFF,TGTGCCAGCAGCAGGACCCAGGGGAATGAAAAACTGTTTTTT
TRBV11-2,.,.,TRBJ2-2,CASSLAVVRTGELFF,TGTGCCAGCAGCCTGGCTGTAGTGAGGACCGGGGAGCTGTTTTTT
TRBV20-1,.,.,TRBJ1-1,CSASTRGGANTEAFF,TGCAGTGCTTCCACCCGGGGCGGGGCGAACACTGAAGCTTTCTTT
TRBV7-9,.,few,TRBJ2-1,CASSLARRDPEQFF,TGTGCCAGCAGCTTAGCCCGGCGGGACCCAGAGCAGTTCTTC
TRBV25-1,.,few,TRBJ1-6,CASSRQDPSYNSPLHF,TGTGCCAGCAGTCGACAGGATCCTTCCTATAATTCACCCCTCCACTTT
TRBV11-2,TRBD1,.,TRBJ1-2,CASSSFTGAAGYTF,TGTGCCAGCAGCTCTTTCACAGGGGCCGCAGGCTACACCTTC
TRBV20-1,TRBD1,few,TRBJ1-1,CSASGTGRGNTEAFF,TGCAGTGCTAGCGGGACAGGGAGGGGGAACACTGAAGCTTTCTTT
TRBV5-5,.,.,TRBJ2-7,CASSRGGVYEQYF,TGTGCCAGCAGCCGAGGAGGAGTCTACGAGCAGTACTTC
TRBV20-1,TRBD2,.,TRBJ2-1,CSASGGALYNEQFF,TGCAGTGCTAGCGGGGGGGCGCTCTACAATGAGCAGTTCTTC
TRBV7-2,.,few,TRBJ2-7,CASSLALEQYF,TGTGCCAGCAGCCTAGCCCTCGAGCAGTACTTC
TRBV2,.,few,TRBJ1-2,CASSEHRDNGYTF,TGTGCCAGCAGTGAACACAGGGATAATGGCTACACCTTC
TRBV11-2,TRBD2,few,TRBJ2-3,CASSLELAGVADTQYF,TGTGCCAGCAGCTTAGAACTAGCGGGGGTAGCAGATACGCAGTATTTT
TRBV5-6,.,.,TRBJ1-1,CASSLVGLLVGGTEAFF,TGTGCCAGCAGCTTGGTTGGGCTCCTGGTAGGAGGGACTGAAGCTTTCTTT
TRBV5-1,.,.,TRBJ1-5,CASRPGTENQPQRF,TGTGCCAGCAGGCCCGGGACCGAGAATCAGCCCCAGCGTTTT
TRBV5-1,.,.,TRBJ2-5,CASSLRTAQETQYF,TGCGCCAGCAGCTTGCGGACTGCTCAAGAGACCCAGTACTTC
TRBV12-3/TRBV12-4,TRBD2,.,TRBJ2-7,CASRIAGHSGGYEQYF,TGTGCCAGCAGGATCGCGGGTCATAGCGGGGGCTACGAGCAGTACTTC
TRBV28,TRBD1,few,TRBJ2-2,CASRPDRGEAGELFF,TGTGCCAGCAGACCCGACAGGGGTGAGGCCGGGGAGCTGTTTTTT
TRBV4-3,.,many,TRBJ1-1,CASSQGVGTEAFF,TGCGCCAGCAGCCAAGGGGTGGGAACTGAAGCTTTCTTT
TRBV6-2/TRBV6-3,TRBD2,.,TRBJ2-3,CASRLIAGITDTQYF,TGTGCCAGCAGACTTATAGCGGGGATCACAGATACGCAGTATTTT
TRBV6-5,TRBD1,.,TRBJ1-1,CASSLAPGQGATEAFF,TGTGCCAGCAGTTTAGCACCGGGACAGGGGGCAACTGAAGCTTTCTTT
TRBV4-1,TRBD1,.,TRBJ1-4,CASSPLPGQEQSEKLFF,TGCGCCAGCAGCCCTCTCCCGGGACAGGAACAGAGTGAAAAACTGTTTTTT
TRBV12-3/TRBV12-4,TRBD2,.,TRBJ2-7,CASIGTSSYEQYF,TGTGCCAGCATTGGGACTAGCAGCTACGAGCAGTACTTC
TRBV12-3/TRBV12-4,.,few,TRBJ2-1,CASTETDNEQFF,TGTGCCAGCACCGAGACTGACAATGAGCAGTTCTTC
TRBV28,.,many,TRBJ2-1,CASAERGSYNEQFF,TGTGCCAGCGCAGAGAGGGGGTCCTACAATGAGCAGTTCTTC
TRBV3-1,.,.,TRBJ2-7,CASSLQGRLEQYF,TGTGCCAGCAGCCTCCAGGGGAGACTAGAGCAGTACTTC
TRBV5-1,.,.,TRBJ1-1,CASSLTAQGYTEAFF,TGCGCCAGCAGCTTAACGGCACAGGGATACACTGAAGCTTTCTTT
TRBV7-3,.,few,TRBJ2-5,CASSPTSRGGSETQYF,TGTGCCAGCAGCCCGACTTCCCGGGGTGGATCAGAGACCCAGTACTTC
TRBV18,TRBD1,few,TRBJ2-7,CASSPGQGTYYEQYF,TGTGCCAGCTCCCCCGGACAGGGGACCTACTACGAGCAGTACTTC
TRBV12-5,.,.,TRBJ2-1,CASGLAGQGFYNEQFF,TGTGCTAGTGGTTTGGCTGGTCAGGGATTCTACAATGAGCAGTTCTTC
TRBV27,.,few,TRBJ2-3,CASSLFSGPRDTQYF,TGTGCCAGCAGTTTATTCAGTGGGCCCAGGGATACGCAGTATTTT
TRBV12-3/TRBV12-4,.,few,TRBJ2-1,CASTLPERPYNEQFF,TGTGCCAGCACCCTTCCGGAGAGGCCCTACAATGAGCAGTTCTTC
TRBV3-1,TRBD2,few,TRBJ2-1,CASSRTSGSEEQFF,TGTGCCAGCAGCAGGACTAGTGGATCAGAAGAGCAGTTCTTC